The 28 T cell receptor beta chains below come from one sample, sequenced in a study of CXCR3-negative and CXCR3-positive naive CD8 T cells. UMI-labeled 5' RACE TRB cDNA libraries were prepared from the cells. TCRdb re-called the 5' RACE reads and shows each CDR3 protein once, DNA omitted. The sample spans about 130,000 distinct CDR3 sequences; the ten largest clones claim 0.45% to 0.6%. The sequenced material came from naive CXCR3- CD8+ T cells from blood. Sample subset: CD45RO-CCR7+CD27+CD95- naive CD8+ T cells lacking CXCR3 (TNR3-). These receptors were taken from a human donor in good health. Some clones in this sample may be carry-over from other donors' samples.

The V call is TRBV13, the J call TRBJ2-7; TCRdb calls TRBD1, which cannot be checked without DNA. The CDR3 covers 14 residues. Germline V gives CDR1 PRHDT, CDR2 FYEKMQ (reference sequence). The chain's CDR3 is CASSSRQGVDEQYF.

The CDR3 loop reads CSARDQSNTDTQYF. V is TRBV20-1 and J is TRBJ2-3. This CDR3 is 14 amino acids long. The V gene's germline CDR1 is DFQATT and CDR2 SNEGSKA (reference sequence).

The chain recombines TRBV29-1 with TRBJ1-1; TCRdb outputs TRBD1, but without DNA this stays unchecked. There are 15 residues in the CDR3. In germline, CDR1 is SQVTM, CDR2 ANQGSEA. The CDR3 region is CSVTPYGDKNTEASF.

The chain uses TRBV11-2 and TRBJ2-5; the D call of TRBD1 rests on TCRdb alone, since no DNA is present to check it. Germline V gene data show CDR1 as SGHAT and CDR2 as FQNNGV. This CDR3 spans 16 amino acids. CDR3 region: CASSSPGRSHQETQYF. Filled out from reference TRBV11-2 and TRBJ2-5, the complete variable domain reads EAGVAQSPRYKIIEKRQSVAFWCNPISGHATLYWYQQILGQGPKLLIQFQNNGVVDDSQLPKDRFSAERLKGVDSTLKIQPAKLEDSAVYLCASSSPGRSHQETQYFGPGTRLLVL.

This chain joins TRBV28 and TRBJ1-1; the D gene TCRdb calls, TRBD1, cannot be checked with no DNA. This CDR3 is 14 amino acids long. CDR1 is MDHEN and CDR2 is SYDVKM in the germline V gene. CDR3 region: CASSHTRANTEAFF. Supplemented by reference TRBV28 and TRBJ1-1, the full variable domain reads DVKVTQSSRYLVKRTGEKVFLECVQDMDHENMFWYRQDPGLGLRLIYFSYDVKMKEKGDIPEGYSVSREKKERFSLILESASTNQTSMYLCASSHTRANTEAFFGQGTRLTVV.

The V and J genes are TRBV5-1 and TRBJ2-2. Germline CDR1 SGHRS, CDR2 YFSETQ. The CDR3 consists of 14 residues. The CDR3 protein is CASSLSQPTGELFF.

The CDR3 protein is CASSNRGSEQFF. V gene TRBV5-1 combines with J gene TRBJ2-1; TCRdb's D call of TRBD1 is untestable without DNA. Germline V lookup: CDR1 SGHRS, CDR2 YFSETQ. The CDR3 is 12 residues long.

The V and J genes are TRBV4-2 and TRBJ2-7; TCRdb reports TRBD1, a call that lacks DNA to check it against. This CDR3 region has 16 residues. Germline V gene sequence: CDR1 LGHNA, CDR2 YNFKEQ. The CDR3 loop reads CASSQGRGAIGYEQYF.

The chain couples TRBV14 to TRBJ1-1; TCRdb returns TRBD1, unconfirmable since there is no DNA. Germline V lookup: CDR1 SGHDN, CDR2 FVKESK. The CDR3 sequence is 13 residues long. The CDR3 loop is CASSPRQGSEAFF.

The gene calls are TRBV9 and TRBJ2-1; TCRdb lists TRBD2, though no DNA is available to test this call. Germline V CDR1 and CDR2: SGDLS, YYNGEE. This CDR3 comprises 16 residues. CDR3 loop: CASSEVLAGVRDEQFF.

The chain employs TRBV5-1 and TRBJ1-2; TCRdb reports TRBD1, a call that lacks DNA to check it against. Germline CDR1 SGHRS, CDR2 YFSETQ. The CDR3 is made up of 15 amino acids. CDR3 region: CASSPWTGENYGYTF.

The chain links TRBV7-9 to TRBJ2-7; TCRdb indicates TRBD2, and absent DNA this call remains unverified. This CDR3 has 14 amino acids. Germline CDR1 reads SEHNR; CDR2 reads FQNEAQ (reference sequence). The CDR3 here is CASSQERAPGEQYF.

V and J are TRBV7-9 and TRBJ1-1; TCRdb calls TRBD1, which cannot be checked without DNA. The length of the CDR3 is 16 residues. Germline CDR1 and CDR2: SEHNR and FQNEAQ (reference sequence). The CDR3: CASSLAAPSMGAAAFF.

V usage is TRBV29-1 and J usage is TRBJ2-1. Germline-derived CDR1 and CDR2 are SQVTM and ANQGSEA. The CDR3 contains 12 residues. This CDR3 reads CGVDRGINEQFF.

J is TRBJ2-5 and V is TRBV7-8. The CDR3 spans 13 residues. Per the germline V gene, CDR1 is SGHVS and CDR2 is FQNEAQ. The CDR3 protein is CASITPPQETQYF.

This chain links TRBV29-1 with TRBJ2-7; the TCRdb call, TRBD2, lacks DNA for checking. CDR1 is SQVTM, CDR2 ANQGSEA, per germline. This CDR3 has 12 residues. CDR3 sequence reads: CSVSRITYEQYF.

V usage is TRBV29-1 and J usage is TRBJ1-1; the D call from TCRdb, TRBD1, cannot be confirmed without DNA. Per germline, CDR1 SQVTM and CDR2 ANQGSEA. This CDR3 region has 13 residues. This CDR3 is CSVGRGEFAEAFF.

The chain couples TRBV6-5 to TRBJ2-7; the TCRdb D gene call, TRBD1, has no DNA to confirm it. The CDR3 sequence is 17 residues long. CDR1 is MNHEY, CDR2 SVGAGI, per germline. This chain's CDR3 is CASSYSRTPIDTYEQYF.

This chain links TRBV11-3 with TRBJ1-1; the D gene TCRdb calls, TRBD1, cannot be checked with no DNA. Germline V CDR1 and CDR2: SGHNT, YENEEA. There are 14 residues in the CDR3. CDR3 loop: CASSRGVSNTEAFF. Drawing the rest from reference TRBV11-3 and TRBJ1-1, the complete variable domain is EAGVVQSPRYKIIEKKQPVAFWCNPISGHNTLYWYLQNLGQGPELLIRYENEEAVDDSQLPKDRFSAERLKGVDSTLKIQPAELGDSAVYLCASSRGVSNTEAFFGQGTRLTVV.

This chain connects TRBV9 to TRBJ1-1. Germline-derived CDR1 and CDR2 are SGDLS and YYNGEE. The CDR3 has 17 residues. The CDR3 is CASSVEGGGHPMAEAFF.

The chain joins TRBV7-9 to TRBJ2-5; without DNA, the TCRdb call of TRBD1 cannot be checked. The CDR3 is 14 residues long. Germline CDR1 and CDR2: SEHNR and FQNEAQ (reference sequence). This CDR3 is CASSQTAQSETQYF.

V and J are TRBV7-9 and TRBJ2-3; TCRdb's assignment of TRBD2 cannot be checked, as there is no DNA. Germline CDR1 reads SEHNR; CDR2 reads FQNEAQ (reference sequence). This CDR3 contains 15 residues. The CDR3 loop reads CASSFGGFSTDTQYF.

The rearrangement links TRBV10-3 to TRBJ2-1. The germline gives CDR1 ENHRY, CDR2 SYGVKD. The CDR3 covers 14 residues. CDR3: CAISGEGVRNEQFF.

V and J are TRBV7-9 and TRBJ2-1; TCRdb reports TRBD1, a call that lacks DNA to check it against. The germline V gene has CDR1 SEHNR and CDR2 FQNEAQ (reference sequence). The CDR3 covers 13 residues. This chain's CDR3 is CASSLGGHNEQFF.

The chain joins TRBV28 to TRBJ2-2; TCRdb outputs TRBD1, but without DNA this stays unchecked. In germline, CDR1 is MDHEN, CDR2 SYDVKM. This CDR3 spans 17 amino acids. The CDR3 is CASSFPGATSRPGELFF. Full variable domain (missing parts from reference TRBV28 and TRBJ2-2): DVKVTQSSRYLVKRTGEKVFLECVQDMDHENMFWYRQDPGLGLRLIYFSYDVKMKEKGDIPEGYSVSREKKERFSLILESASTNQTSMYLCASSFPGATSRPGELFFGEGSRLTVL.

This sequence joins TRBV9 and TRBJ2-1; TCRdb's D call of TRBD2 is untestable without DNA. Germline CDR1 reads SGDLS; CDR2 reads YYNGEE. The CDR3 has 20 residues. CDR3 residues: CASSVSGLAGGSLRYNEQFF.

The chain has TRBV14 and TRBJ2-1; TCRdb proposes TRBD1, but this gene call is untestable without DNA. The CDR3 length is 15 residues. Germline CDR1 is SGHDN and CDR2 is FVKESK. Here the CDR3 reads CASSQRRGEGDQQFF.

This chain connects TRBV5-5 to TRBJ2-1; TCRdb indicates TRBD2, and absent DNA this call remains unverified. The CDR3 is made up of 19 amino acids. The germline V gene encodes CDR1 SGHKS and CDR2 YYEKEE (reference sequence). CDR3 region: CASSLDGLAGAKAYNEQFF. Full variable domain (remainder filled in from reference TRBV5-5 and TRBJ2-1): DAGVTQSPTHLIKTRGQQVTLRCSPISGHKSVSWYQQVLGQGPQFIFQYYEKEERGRGNFPDRFSARQFPNYSSELNVNALLLGDSALYLCASSLDGLAGAKAYNEQFFGPGTRLTVL.